The 26 T cell receptor beta chains presented below share a single source sample, sequenced in a study of T cells expressing NK-cell markers. TCRdb reprocessed the 5' RACE reads and reports one entry per CDR3 protein, with no DNA. The listing records a few hundred thousand distinct CDR3 sequences. The sequencing input was blood T cells: a sorted CD56 or NKG2C T cell subset, CD4+ or CD8+ T cells, or bulk PBMC T cells (not recorded which). Receptor source: a man between 18 and 35 years old in good health.

The chain couples TRBV15 to TRBJ1-2; TCRdb names TRBD1, which stays unverified in the absence of DNA. The V gene's germline CDR1 is LNHNV and CDR2 YYDKDF (reference sequence). This CDR3 is built from 14 residues. The CDR3 sequence: CATSRGGDSYGYTF.

The J gene is TRBJ2-3, the V gene TRBV19; TCRdb names TRBD1, which stays unverified in the absence of DNA. The germline V gene has CDR1 LNHDA and CDR2 SQIVND (reference sequence). CDR3 length: 13 amino acids. The CDR3 reads CATTGGYRDTQYF. Filled out from reference TRBV19 and TRBJ2-3, the complete variable domain reads DGGITQSPKYLFRKEGQNVTLSCEQNLNHDAMYWYRQDPGQGLRLIYYSQIVNDFQKGDIAEGYSVSREKKESFPLTVTSAQKNPTAFYLCATTGGYRDTQYFGPGTRLTVL.

The chain links TRBV6-1 to TRBJ1-1. This CDR3 has 14 amino acids. Germline V lookup: CDR1 MNHNS, CDR2 SASEGT. Here the CDR3 reads CASSPRVKNTEAFF.

This chain connects TRBV30 to TRBJ2-3; TCRdb's assignment of TRBD2 cannot be checked, as there is no DNA. Germline lookup yields CDR1 GTSNPN and CDR2 SVGIG (reference sequence). The CDR3 is made up of 14 amino acids. CDR3 sequence reads: CAWSVWREGDTQYF.

The CDR3 sequence is CASSRTVGYGYTF. The chain is built from TRBV12-3 or TRBV12-4 and TRBJ1-2; checking the TCRdb D call of TRBD1 is not possible without DNA. The CDR3 runs to 13 residues.

V and J are TRBV15 and TRBJ2-7. CDR3 length: 12 residues. Germline V gene sequence: CDR1 LNHNV, CDR2 YYDKDF (reference sequence). The CDR3 sequence: CATSRRGSGQYF.

The V gene is TRBV2, the J gene TRBJ2-1. The CDR3 totals 14 residues. Germline CDR1 reads SNHLY; CDR2 reads FYNNEI. CDR3 loop: CASISASLYNEQFF.

The chain has TRBV3-1 and TRBJ2-6; TCRdb reports TRBD1, a call that lacks DNA to check it against. Germline CDR1 is LGHDT and CDR2 is YNNKEL (reference sequence). This CDR3 is built from 18 residues. The CDR3 loop reads CASSHWTDAISGANVLTF.

The rearrangement uses TRBV12-3 or TRBV12-4 and TRBJ2-1; TCRdb proposes TRBD2, but this gene call is untestable without DNA. The CDR3 runs 15 residues. This CDR3 is CASEGGASGSNEQFF.

This chain joins TRBV6-2 or TRBV6-3 and TRBJ2-1; the D gene TCRdb calls, TRBD1, cannot be checked with no DNA. CDR3 size: 15 residues. Per the germline V gene, CDR1 is MNHEY and CDR2 is SVGEGT. The CDR3 is CASSPGRLSYNEQFF.

The chain couples TRBV6-2 or TRBV6-3 to TRBJ2-2; TCRdb proposes TRBD2, but this gene call is untestable without DNA. This CDR3 is 20 amino acids long. Germline CDR1 and CDR2: MNHEY and SVGEGT. CDR3 loop: CASSYFSRRTSGRMAGELFF.

The chain employs TRBV7-8 and TRBJ2-2; no DNA is available, so the TRBD1 call from TCRdb remains unchecked. This CDR3 spans 16 amino acids. Germline V gene sequence: CDR1 SGHVS, CDR2 FQNEAQ. CDR3 residues: CASSLALQGTNGELFF. The full variable domain, in which reference TRBV7-8 and TRBJ2-2 provide the parts outside the CDR3, is GAGVSQSPRYKVAKRGQDVALRCDPISGHVSLFWYQQALGQGPEFLTYFQNEAQLDKSGLPSDRFFAERPEGSVSTLKIQRTQQEDSAVYLCASSLALQGTNGELFFGEGSRLTVL.

This chain joins TRBV6-1 and TRBJ2-3; TCRdb outputs TRBD1, but without DNA this stays unchecked. CDR3 length: 15 amino acids. Germline values: CDR1 MNHNS, CDR2 SASEGT. The chain's CDR3 is CASSTSWGRGDTQYF.

This chain joins TRBV12-3 or TRBV12-4 and TRBJ2-1; TCRdb's D call of TRBD2 is untestable without DNA. The CDR3 is 13 residues long. CDR3 sequence reads: CASSLRLVFEQFF.

V gene TRBV5-1 combines with J gene TRBJ2-2; the D gene TCRdb calls, TRBD2, cannot be checked with no DNA. Germline assignment: CDR1 SGHRS and CDR2 YFSETQ. This CDR3 is built from 16 residues. This CDR3 is CASSLYGRAVSGELFF.

The chain uses TRBV3-1 and TRBJ1-3. Per the germline V gene, CDR1 is LGHDT and CDR2 is YNNKEL (reference sequence). This CDR3 comprises 16 residues. CDR3 loop: CASSQDQGYSGNTIYF.

The CDR3 sequence is CASSPQVGGGQPQHF. This sequence joins TRBV7-2 and TRBJ1-5; the D gene TCRdb calls, TRBD1, cannot be checked with no DNA. Looked up from germline, CDR1 is SGHTA and CDR2 is FQGNSA. The CDR3 extends over 15 amino acids.

The chain is built from TRBV6-5 and TRBJ2-3; TCRdb returns TRBD2, unconfirmable since there is no DNA. Germline CDR1 and CDR2: MNHEY and SVGAGI. This CDR3 is built from 15 residues. CDR3 protein: CASTQTSGSPDTQYF.

This sequence joins TRBV12-3 or TRBV12-4 and TRBJ1-6. CDR3 length: 14 residues. The CDR3 sequence is CASSFSIRDSPLHF.

The CDR3 loop reads CASSQLTNDGNTIYF. The chain combines TRBV4-2 with TRBJ1-3. This CDR3 spans 15 amino acids. Germline V gene data show CDR1 as LGHNA and CDR2 as YNFKEQ.

The rearrangement joins TRBV5-4 to TRBJ2-1; TCRdb's assignment of TRBD2 cannot be checked, as there is no DNA. The CDR3 consists of 14 residues. Looked up from germline, CDR1 is SGHNT and CDR2 is YYREEE (reference sequence). The CDR3 is CASKIEGSYNEQFF.

The chain joins TRBV28 to TRBJ2-5; TCRdb lists TRBD1, though no DNA is available to test this call. The germline V gene encodes CDR1 MDHEN and CDR2 SYDVKM. This CDR3 has 14 residues. The CDR3 here is CASSLWPVEETQYF. The variable domain in full, with the rest retrieved from reference TRBV28 and TRBJ2-5, is DVKVTQSSRYLVKRTGEKVFLECVQDMDHENMFWYRQDPGLGLRLIYFSYDVKMKEKGDIPEGYSVSREKKERFSLILESASTNQTSMYLCASSLWPVEETQYFGPGTRLLVL.

The V call is TRBV11-2, the J call TRBJ2-1; as DNA is missing, the TRBD2 call by TCRdb cannot be tested. Germline-derived CDR1 and CDR2 are SGHAT and FQNNGV. The CDR3 extends over 16 amino acids. The chain's CDR3 is CASSLETSGYYNEQFF.

V and J are TRBV11-3 and TRBJ2-2; TCRdb reports TRBD1, a call that lacks DNA to check it against. Germline V gene data show CDR1 as SGHNT and CDR2 as YENEEA. The CDR3 length is 16 residues. CDR3 loop: CASSRTGGRTAGELFF.

This chain connects TRBV20-1 to TRBJ1-5. Germline CDR1 and CDR2: DFQATT and SNEGSKA (reference sequence). The CDR3 consists of 15 residues. CDR3 residues: CSAPFDGDLNQPQHF.

The chain joins TRBV5-1 to TRBJ1-3. Germline loops: CDR1 SGHRS, CDR2 YFSETQ. The CDR3 is made up of 16 amino acids. The CDR3 loop is CASSLDARYTGNTIYF.